The entry that follows covers one TCR beta chain sequence. The antigen remains unidentified. This record comes from a study of cytomegalovirus exposure and HLA in healthy donors. Study as a whole: Inside one of the first data releases sat about 85 million unique TCRs taken from HLA-typed donors.

General study findings and limits: CMV antigen specificity of three CMV-associated chains was confirmed in vitro. Reports indicated that the classifier achieved high specificity and sensitivity in diagnosing cytomegalovirus status. The authors enumerated 180 or so TCR beta chains as linked to cytomegalovirus.

The primer mix had 60 Vbeta and 13 Jbeta primers. The method was immunoSEQ multiplex PCR; TCRdb's version includes in-frame clones alone and lacks a portion of them. This table holds about 160,000 clones, roughly 80% found once. The germline gives CDR1 MDHEN, CDR2 SYDVKM. The CDR3 extends over 12 amino acids. Trimming pared 2 bases from V and 5 bases from J, leaving 5 bases between. This TCR derives from a man over 45 in good health and CMV-seropositive. The sample comprised PBMCs. The rearrangement links TRBV28 to TRBJ2-3; D remains ambiguous. The DNA for the CDR3 is TGTGCCAGCAGTTTACTCGGAGATACGCAGTATTTT. This gives the protein CASSLLGDTQYF. Looking up the rest from reference TRBV28 and TRBJ2-3 gives the full variable domain: DVKVTQSSRYLVKRTGEKVFLECVQDMDHENMFWYRQDPGLGLRLIYFSYDVKMKEKGDIPEGYSVSREKKERFSLILESASTNQTSMYLCASSLLGDTQYFGPGTRLTVL.